The sequence of this T cell receptor (beta chain) was determined in a study of T cell changes during pregnancy in multiple sclerosis. V shed 5 bases and J 7 bases; nucleotides not matched to a gene: 2. Per germline, CDR1 SEHNR and CDR2 FQNEAQ (reference sequence). The CDR3 contains 13 residues. This table comes from immunoSEQ multiplex PCR, and its TCRdb copy is limited to in-frame clones, with some not included. Of tens of thousands of clones in the sample, approximately 90% were seen once. Sample: CD4+ T cells from peripheral blood mononuclear cells, taken in the second trimester of pregnancy. The chain has TRBV7-9 and TRBJ2-5, with 12 bases lining up with TRBD2. This receptor was obtained from a female donor with multiple sclerosis, enrolled in a pregnancy study. CDR3 region: CASSLGLAGTQYF. The CDR3 nucleotides are TGTGCCAGCAGCCTGGGACTAGCGGGGACCCAGTACTTC.